Each of the 9 T cell receptor beta chains below was sequenced from the same sample in a study of T cells in Graves' hyperthyroidism and ophthalmopathy. TCR beta CDR3 regions were amplified from RNA transcripts. The study used the HTBI primer set for a first-round RT-PCR of the TCR CDR3. TCRdb redid the calling of the multiplex PCR reads with MiXCR, one entry per CDR3 protein. The sample holds roughly 530,000 distinct CDR3 sequences, roughly 15% seen once. The sequenced material came from blood. The receptor source for this set is a young woman with Graves' ophthalmopathy.

A few counts support this clonotype. The chain employs TRBV9 and TRBJ2-1; D remains ambiguous. V lost 6 bases, J lost 0 bases, and 10 bases lay in between. Germline V gene sequence: CDR1 SGDLS, CDR2 YYNGEE. The CDR3 sequence is 14 residues long. CDR3 DNA sequence: TGTGCCAGCACCCGCGACGGCTCCTACAATGAGCAGTTCTTC. Residues: CASTRDGSYNEQFF.

This clonotype was seen ten or more times. The CDR3 DNA reads TGTGCCAGCAACCTGAACAGGGGGCAAGAGACCCAGTACTTC. Protein product: CASNLNRGQETQYF. The J gene is TRBJ2-5, the V gene TRBV7-8, with 8 bases identical to TRBD1. The CDR3 has 14 amino acids. Germline CDR1 reads SGHVS; CDR2 reads FQNEAQ. J lost 2 bases, V lost 7 bases, and 6 bases had no gene match.

This clonotype was seen more than once but under ten times. V is TRBV19 and J is TRBJ1-5; TRBD1 aligns across 9 bases. Germline V gene sequence: CDR1 LNHDA, CDR2 SQIVND (reference sequence). This CDR3 is 17 amino acids long. V shed 6 bases, J shed 0 bases, and the junction held 9 bases outside the gene matches. CDR3 sequence: CASSLQGQGISNQPQHF. CDR3 in DNA: TGTGCCAGTAGCCTACAGGGACAGGGAATTAGCAATCAGCCCCAGCATTTT.

The chain combines TRBV7-9 with TRBJ2-7, with D maybe TRBD2 (5 bases). Per the germline V gene, CDR1 is SEHNR and CDR2 is FQNEAQ (reference sequence). The ends were cut back, 1 base at V and 1 base at J, with 8 bases in the middle. The CDR3 is 14 residues long. The CDR3: CASSLDGVSYEQYF. The CDR3 DNA reads TGTGCCAGCAGCTTAGACGGGGTTTCCTACGAGCAGTACTTC.

The table lists this clonotype with many counts. The chain's CDR3 is CAISESDRVYGYTF. The CDR3 bases are TGTGCCATCAGTGAGTCCGACAGGGTTTATGGCTACACCTTC. V usage is TRBV10-3 and J usage is TRBJ1-2; 7 bases match TRBD1. CDR1 ENHRY and CDR2 SYGVKD come from the germline V gene. V gave up 0 bases and J gave up 5 bases; unmatched junction bases: 3. The CDR3 extends over 14 amino acids.

This clonotype appeared many times. The chain joins TRBV2 to TRBJ2-5; 7 nucleotides match TRBD1. Trimming removed 6 bases from V and 0 bases from J; junction bases left unmatched: 4. Germline V gives CDR1 SNHLY, CDR2 FYNNEI. The CDR3 is made up of 14 amino acids. CDR3 DNA: TGTGCCAGCAGCGAGACAGGGTACCAAGAGACCCAGTACTTC. Translation: CASSETGYQETQYF.

This clonotype has at least ten counts. The CDR3 bases are TGTGCCAGCACCTCGCAGGGGAAGCTCGAGCAGTACTTC. Its protein is CASTSQGKLEQYF. The chain is built from TRBV6-1 and TRBJ2-7, with D possibly matching TRBD1 (6 bases). Germline V CDR1 and CDR2: MNHNS, SASEGT. Between the trimmed V and J ends, which lost 7 bases and 6 bases, there was a span of 16 bases. The CDR3 is made up of 13 amino acids.

This clonotype was seen at least ten times. The V and J genes are TRBV28 and TRBJ1-6; tentatively, D is TRBD1 (6 bases). V lost 5 bases, J lost 9 bases, and 14 bases lay in between. The germline V gene has CDR1 MDHEN and CDR2 SYDVKM. This CDR3 spans 14 amino acids. The CDR3 coding sequence is TGTGCCAGCAGTGTAACAGGGTCTGGTTCACCCCTCCACTTT. Its translation: CASSVTGSGSPLHF.

This clonotype showed up just once. The J gene is TRBJ1-2, the V gene TRBV4-2, with a possible D match to TRBD1 (6 bases). The CDR3 runs 13 residues. From germline, CDR1 is LGHNA and CDR2 YNFKEQ. V lost 3 bases and J lost 7, with 12 bases in between. The CDR3 sequence is CASSHNREAGYTF. The CDR3 DNA is TGTGCCAGCAGCCATAACAGGGAAGCTGGCTACACCTTC.